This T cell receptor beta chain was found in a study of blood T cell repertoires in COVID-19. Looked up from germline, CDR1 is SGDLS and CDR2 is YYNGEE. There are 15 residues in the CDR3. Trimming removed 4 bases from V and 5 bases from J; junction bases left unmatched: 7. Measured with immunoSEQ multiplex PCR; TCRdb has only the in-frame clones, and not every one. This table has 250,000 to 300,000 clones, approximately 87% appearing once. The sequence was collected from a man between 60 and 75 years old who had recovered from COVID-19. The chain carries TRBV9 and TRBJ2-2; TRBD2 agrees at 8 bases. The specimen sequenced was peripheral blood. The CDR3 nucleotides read TGTGCCAGCAGCCCAGGACTAGCTGGTACCGGGGAGCTGTTTTTT. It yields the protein CASSPGLAGTGELFF.